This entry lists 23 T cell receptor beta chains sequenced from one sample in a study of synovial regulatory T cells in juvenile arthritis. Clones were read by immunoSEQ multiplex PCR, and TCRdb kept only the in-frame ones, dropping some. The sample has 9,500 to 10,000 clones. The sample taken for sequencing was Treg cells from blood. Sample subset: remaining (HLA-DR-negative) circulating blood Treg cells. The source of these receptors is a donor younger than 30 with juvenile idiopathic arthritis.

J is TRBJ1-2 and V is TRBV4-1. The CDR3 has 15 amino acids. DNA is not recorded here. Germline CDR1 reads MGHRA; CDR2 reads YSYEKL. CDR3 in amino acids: CASSPQRGANYGYTF.

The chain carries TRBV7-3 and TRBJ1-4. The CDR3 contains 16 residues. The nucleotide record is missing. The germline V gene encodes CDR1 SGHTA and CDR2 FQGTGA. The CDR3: CASTQKGREMNEKLFF.

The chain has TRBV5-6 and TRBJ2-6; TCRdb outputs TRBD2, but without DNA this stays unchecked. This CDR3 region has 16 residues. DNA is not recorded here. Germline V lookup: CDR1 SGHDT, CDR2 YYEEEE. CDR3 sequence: CASSLWGLSGANVLTF.

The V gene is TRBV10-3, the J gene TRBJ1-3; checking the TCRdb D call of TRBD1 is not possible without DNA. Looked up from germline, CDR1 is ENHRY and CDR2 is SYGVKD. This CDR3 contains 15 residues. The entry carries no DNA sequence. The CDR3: CAINAGGSSGNTIYF.

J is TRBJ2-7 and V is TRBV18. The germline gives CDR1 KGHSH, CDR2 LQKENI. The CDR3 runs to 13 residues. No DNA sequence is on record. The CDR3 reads CASSPTGLREQYF.

The CDR3 loop reads CASSPRLDRGTGELFF. The chain joins TRBV18 to TRBJ1-4; TCRdb picks TRBD1, but there is no DNA to check that call. The CDR3 has 16 amino acids. No DNA sequence is on record. The V gene's germline CDR1 is KGHSH and CDR2 LQKENI.

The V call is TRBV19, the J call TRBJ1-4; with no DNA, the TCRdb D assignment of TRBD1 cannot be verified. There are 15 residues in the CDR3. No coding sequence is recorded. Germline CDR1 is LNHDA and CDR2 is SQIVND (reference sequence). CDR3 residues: CASRSPAGGKEKLFF.

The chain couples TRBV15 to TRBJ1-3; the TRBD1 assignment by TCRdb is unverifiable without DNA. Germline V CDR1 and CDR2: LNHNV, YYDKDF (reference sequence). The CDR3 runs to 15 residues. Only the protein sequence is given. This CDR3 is CATRGALSSGNTIYF.

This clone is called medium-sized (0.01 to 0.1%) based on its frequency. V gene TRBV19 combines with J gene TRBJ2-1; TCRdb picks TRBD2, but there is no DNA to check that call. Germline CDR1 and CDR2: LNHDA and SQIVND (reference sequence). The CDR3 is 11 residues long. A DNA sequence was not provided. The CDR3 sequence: CASSAGLGQFF.

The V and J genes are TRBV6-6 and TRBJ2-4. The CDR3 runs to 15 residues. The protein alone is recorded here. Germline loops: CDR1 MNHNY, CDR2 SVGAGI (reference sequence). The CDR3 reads CASRPPGGGKNIQYF.

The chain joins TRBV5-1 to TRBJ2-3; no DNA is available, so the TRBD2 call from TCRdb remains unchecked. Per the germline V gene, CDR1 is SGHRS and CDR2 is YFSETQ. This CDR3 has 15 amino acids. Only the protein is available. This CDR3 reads CASSIGTSGPDTQYF.

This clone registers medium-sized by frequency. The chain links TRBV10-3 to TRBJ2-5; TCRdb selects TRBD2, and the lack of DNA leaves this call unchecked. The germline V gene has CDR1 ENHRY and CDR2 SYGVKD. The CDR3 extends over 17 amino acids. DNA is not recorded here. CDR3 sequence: CAISKGLAGIGQETQYF.

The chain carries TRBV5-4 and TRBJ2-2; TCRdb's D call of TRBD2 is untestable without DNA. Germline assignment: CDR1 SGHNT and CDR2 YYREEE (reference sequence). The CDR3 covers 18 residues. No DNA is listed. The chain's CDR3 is CASSNPLLAGESTGELFF.

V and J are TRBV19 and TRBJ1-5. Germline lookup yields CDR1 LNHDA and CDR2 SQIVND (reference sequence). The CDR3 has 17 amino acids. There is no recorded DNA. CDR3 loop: CASTPHGSTRMSQPQHF. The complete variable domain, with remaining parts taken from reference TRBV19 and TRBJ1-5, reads DGGITQSPKYLFRKEGQNVTLSCEQNLNHDAMYWYRQDPGQGLRLIYYSQIVNDFQKGDIAEGYSVSREKKESFPLTVTSAQKNPTAFYLCASTPHGSTRMSQPQHFGDGTRLSIL.

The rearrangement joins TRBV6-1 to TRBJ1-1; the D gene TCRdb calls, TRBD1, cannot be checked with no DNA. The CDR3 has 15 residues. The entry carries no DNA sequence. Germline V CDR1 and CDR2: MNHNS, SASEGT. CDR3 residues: CASSPHLGRGTEAFF.

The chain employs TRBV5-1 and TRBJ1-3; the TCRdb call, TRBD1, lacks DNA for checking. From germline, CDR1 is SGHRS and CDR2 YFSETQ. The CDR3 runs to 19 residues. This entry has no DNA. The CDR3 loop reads CASSLGPHRQGGVGNTIYF.

This chain's CDR3 is CASRSGNTIYF. The rearrangement joins TRBV11-2 to TRBJ1-3. Germline-derived CDR1 and CDR2 are SGHAT and FQNNGV. CDR3 length: 11 amino acids. DNA was not recorded.

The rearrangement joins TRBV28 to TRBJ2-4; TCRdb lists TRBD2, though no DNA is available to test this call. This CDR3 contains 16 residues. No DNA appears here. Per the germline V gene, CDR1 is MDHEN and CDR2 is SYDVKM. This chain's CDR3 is CASSLVLLRGKNIQYF.

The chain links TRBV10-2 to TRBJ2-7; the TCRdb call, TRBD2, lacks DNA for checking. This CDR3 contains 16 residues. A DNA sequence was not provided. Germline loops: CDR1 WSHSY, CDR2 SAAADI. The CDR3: CASRRPVLAGEGEQYF.

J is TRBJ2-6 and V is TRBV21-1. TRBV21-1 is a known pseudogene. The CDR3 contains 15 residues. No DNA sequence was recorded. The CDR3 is CASSKPFSGANVLTF.

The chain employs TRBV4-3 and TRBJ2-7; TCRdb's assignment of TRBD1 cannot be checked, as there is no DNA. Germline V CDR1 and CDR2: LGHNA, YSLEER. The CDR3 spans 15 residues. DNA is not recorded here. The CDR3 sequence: CASSQGTGSSYEQYF.

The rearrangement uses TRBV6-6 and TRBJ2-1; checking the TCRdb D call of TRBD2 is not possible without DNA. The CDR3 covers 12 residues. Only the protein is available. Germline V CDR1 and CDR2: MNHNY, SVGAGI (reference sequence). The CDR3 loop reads CASARGGNEQFF.

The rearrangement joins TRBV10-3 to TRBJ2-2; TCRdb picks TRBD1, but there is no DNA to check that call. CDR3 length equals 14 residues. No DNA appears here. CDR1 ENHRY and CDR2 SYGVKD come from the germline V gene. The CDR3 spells CAIRTTGSGGELFF.